The T cell receptor beta chain under discussion was sequenced for a study of response to subunit inactivated influenza vaccine. Study results and limitations: It was suggested by the authors that few new T cells are recruited by each seasonal influenza vaccination.

Notes on this clonotype: The antigen remains undetermined.

One entry per CDR3 protein results from TCRdb running MiXCR on the RT-PCR reads. The data hold 540,000 or so distinct CDR3 sequences, with approximately 12% observed a single time. From germline, CDR1 is SNHLY and CDR2 FYNNEI. V lost 6 bases and J 4 bases, leaving 16 bases between the germline ends. There are 14 residues in the CDR3. The TCR was taken from a man aged 45-65 years who received an inactivated influenza vaccine. The input for sequencing was PBMCs from blood, taken 35 to 45 days after vaccination. This chain uses TRBV2 with TRBJ2-7; D perhaps matches TRBD2 (6 bases). The CDR3 nucleotides are TGTGCCAGCAGCGTACTGACTAGTTGGTACGAGCAGTACTTC. Its protein is CASSVLTSWYEQYF. Full variable domain (missing parts from reference TRBV2 and TRBJ2-7): EPEVTQTPSHQVTQMGQEVILRCVPISNHLYFYWYRQILGQKVEFLVSFYNNEISEKSEIFDDQFSVERPDGSNFTLKIRSTKLEDSAMYFCASSVLTSWYEQYFGPGTRLTVT.